What follows describes a single T cell receptor (beta chain). The antigen is unknown. The source of the sample is a study of T-cell reconstitution after alpha-beta-depleted transplantation in children. As it was prepared, the TCRbeta library received unique molecular identifiers. TCRdb ran MiXCR on the PCR reads and lists one entry per CDR3 protein. The sample yields fewer than 550,000 distinct CDR3 sequences, around 15% seen once. General study findings and limits: Reportedly, alpha-beta T cells present about two months post-transplant originated from several hundred expanded clones of graft origin.

V dropped 1 base and J dropped 10 bases, with 13 bases sitting between them. Germline-derived CDR1 and CDR2 are SGHRS and YFSETQ. The CDR3 has 13 amino acids. The V call is TRBV5-1, the J call TRBJ2-3, with D maybe TRBD1 (7 bases). Source: PBMCs, mostly from graft donor cells, taken 360 days after TCRalphabeta/CD19-depleted stem cell transplant. The TCR sequence derives from a boy younger than two who had a stem cell transplant for Wiskott-Aldrich syndrome, so the T cells may come from the graft donor. As DNA, the CDR3 is TGCGCCAGCAGCTTGCAGGGGGAGGTTGCGCAGTATTTT. Protein: CASSLQGEVAQYF. The variable domain in full, with the rest retrieved from reference TRBV5-1 and TRBJ2-3, is KAGVTQTPRYLIKTRGQQVTLSCSPISGHRSVSWYQQTPGQGLQFLFEYFSETQRNKGNFPGRFSGRQFSNSRSEMNVSTLELGDSALYLCASSLQGEVAQYFGPGTRLTVL.